Below, 26 T cell receptor beta chains from the same sample are listed, as sequenced in a study of breast tumors, draining lymph nodes, adjacent tissues. TCRdb itself ran the multiplex PCR reads through MiXCR, one entry per CDR3 protein. The repertoire holds some 25,000 distinct CDR3 sequences, with 68% as singletons. The sample taken for sequencing was tumor-adjacent breast tissue. The receptors originated from a female donor with breast cancer. Some clones in this sample may be carry-over from other donors' samples.

V and J are TRBV24-1 and TRBJ1-2; D is undetermined. Trimming removed 4 bases from V and 4 bases from J, with 12 bases in between. CDR1 is KGHDR, CDR2 SFDVKD, per germline. CDR3 length equals 14 residues. The CDR3 protein is CATSDPHLTYGYTF. Here the CDR3 DNA reads TGTGCCACCAGTGACCCACACCTGACCTATGGCTACACCTTC.

This clonotype has ten or more counts. The V and J genes are TRBV6-1 and TRBJ2-5; 10 nucleotides align to TRBD1. The CDR3 has 20 amino acids. Per germline, CDR1 MNHNS and CDR2 SASEGT. The V gene end was trimmed by 0 bases and the J gene end by 4 bases; junction bases not matched to a gene: 17. CDR3 loop: CASSEAPPRGGDRGRETQYF. CDR3 in DNA: TGTGCCAGCAGTGAAGCACCGCCCCGCGGGGGAGACAGGGGGCGAGAGACCCAGTACTTC.

Only a few counts were recorded for this clonotype. The chain links TRBV6-1 to TRBJ2-1, with a tentative D call TRBD2 (5 bases). The CDR3 is 15 residues long. Germline CDR1 MNHNS, CDR2 SASEGT. The V end was cut by 2 bases, the J end by 8 bases, with 16 bases between. DNA for the CDR3: TGTGCCAGCAGTGAATCCAGTGGAGAGAGGGATGAGCAGTTCTTC. This translates into CASSESSGERDEQFF.

The V and J genes are TRBV19 and TRBJ1-2; no firm D call. The CDR3 spans 15 residues. Deletions cut 7 bases from V and 4 bases from J, with 19 bases between. Germline-derived CDR1 and CDR2 are LNHDA and SQIVND (reference sequence). CDR3 coding DNA: TGTGCCAGTATCGCCAACCCCCCAGTCCGCTATGGCTACACCTTC. Amino acids: CASIANPPVRYGYTF. Using reference TRBV19 and TRBJ1-2 for the parts outside the CDR3, the full variable domain is DGGITQSPKYLFRKEGQNVTLSCEQNLNHDAMYWYRQDPGQGLRLIYYSQIVNDFQKGDIAEGYSVSREKKESFPLTVTSAQKNPTAFYLCASIANPPVRYGYTFGSGTRLTVV.

This chain connects TRBV20-1 to TRBJ2-5; the D gene is possibly TRBD1 (5 bases). The germline gives CDR1 DFQATT, CDR2 SNEGSKA (reference sequence). This CDR3 spans 13 amino acids. Trimming left V 5 bases short and J 4 bases short, with 14 bases between. Here the CDR3 reads CSAPPGLVETQYF. CDR3 coding DNA: TGCAGTGCTCCACCAGGGTTGGTAGAGACCCAGTACTTC.

V usage is TRBV14 and J usage is TRBJ1-1; D is undetermined. V was cut by 3 bases and J by 10 bases, with 9 bases left in between. This CDR3 has 11 residues. Looked up from germline, CDR1 is SGHDN and CDR2 is FVKESK. CDR3 protein: CASSQNQRAFF. The CDR3 DNA follows: TGTGCCAGCAGCCAGAACCAGCGAGCTTTCTTT.

The genes are TRBV7-3 and TRBJ2-2; no definite D call. V lost 5 bases and J lost 2, with 9 bases in between. This CDR3 region has 14 residues. CDR1 is SGHTA and CDR2 is FQGTGA in the germline V gene. CDR3 loop: CASSPSRNTGELFF. CDR3 coding DNA: TGTGCCAGCAGCCCGTCGAGAAACACCGGGGAGCTGTTTTTT.

The V gene is TRBV6-5, the J gene TRBJ2-1, with 13 bases matching TRBD2. Germline CDR1 MNHEY, CDR2 SVGAGI. The CDR3 spans 15 residues. The V and J ends lost 3 bases and 6 bases, in that order; junction bases with no gene match: 2. The CDR3 nucleotides read TGTGCCAGCAGTTATCGACTAGCGGGAGGCAATGAGCAGTTCTTC. This gives the protein CASSYRLAGGNEQFF.

The V gene is TRBV5-1, the J gene TRBJ1-1; D is perhaps TRBD1 (5 bases). Trimming cost V 4 bases and J 0 bases, with 16 bases left between them. The germline CDR1 and CDR2 sequences are SGHRS and YFSETQ. This CDR3 region has 16 residues. This CDR3 reads CASSPLSGPMNTEAFF. The CDR3 region has the DNA TGCGCCAGCAGCCCCCTGTCGGGACCGATGAACACTGAAGCTTTCTTT.

This clonotype turned up a few times. The chain uses TRBV4-1 and TRBJ2-1, with TRBD1 identical over 7 bases. In germline, CDR1 is MGHRA, CDR2 YSYEKL. The trim removed 1 base at V and 5 bases at J, leaving 14 bases unmatched. The CDR3 covers 18 residues. The chain's CDR3 is CASSQADFLPGQNNEQFF. In DNA, the CDR3 is TGCGCCAGCAGCCAAGCTGATTTCCTACCGGGACAGAACAATGAGCAGTTCTTC.

Written as DNA, the CDR3 is TGCAGTGCGTCCGCCGGGACTAGCGGGCGGGAGCAGTACTTC. As protein: CSASAGTSGREQYF. The chain recombines TRBV20-1 with TRBJ2-7, with TRBD2 matching over 12 bases. The CDR3 contains 14 residues. Looked up from germline, CDR1 is DFQATT and CDR2 is SNEGSKA (reference sequence). The trim removed 6 bases at V and 7 bases at J, leaving 10 bases unmatched.

By sample share, this clonotype is medium-sized (0.01 to 0.1%). This chain uses TRBV12-3 or TRBV12-4 with TRBJ1-5; D remains ambiguous. The CDR3 runs to 13 residues. Trimming cost V 6 bases and J 6 bases, with 12 bases left between them. CDR3: CASSKREGQPQHF. The CDR3 DNA follows: TGTGCCAGCAGCAAGAGGGAAGGTCAGCCCCAGCATTTT.

This clonotype occurred many times. The genes are TRBV2 and TRBJ1-5; D is ambiguous. Trimming removed 3 bases from V and 3 bases from J, with 12 bases in between. CDR3 length: 15 residues. Germline values: CDR1 SNHLY, CDR2 FYNNEI. Here the CDR3 DNA reads TGTGCCAGCAGTGAGCGGTCAGGAGACAATCAGCCCCAGCATTTT. As protein: CASSERSGDNQPQHF.

This clonotype is medium-sized (0.01 to 0.1%) by share. The rearrangement joins TRBV9 to TRBJ2-5, with TRBD1 as a possible D gene (6 bases). V lost 4 bases and J lost 5, with 15 bases in between. The CDR3 loop spans 14 amino acids. Germline assignment: CDR1 SGDLS and CDR2 YYNGEE. The CDR3 DNA reads as TGTGCCAGCAGCCCTCGAGGGACACCCGAGACCCAGTACTTC. The encoded protein is CASSPRGTPETQYF.

This clonotype occurred once. The chain has TRBV5-1 and TRBJ2-7, with 11 positions matching TRBD2. The V gene end was trimmed by 2 bases and the J gene end by 4 bases; junction bases not matched to a gene: 2. This CDR3 region has 14 residues. Per the germline V gene, CDR1 is SGHRS and CDR2 is YFSETQ. In DNA form, the CDR3 reads TGCGCCAGCAGCTTTACTAGCGGGAGTTACGAGCAGTACTTC. It codes for CASSFTSGSYEQYF.

The chain is built from TRBV7-3 and TRBJ2-1, with D maybe TRBD1 (5 bases). V was clipped by 3 bases and J by 5 bases, with 11 bases between them. Germline V lookup: CDR1 SGHTA, CDR2 FQGTGA. The CDR3 is 14 residues long. The CDR3 nucleotides are TGTGCCAGCAGCTTTGGGGCGGAACACAATGAGCAGTTCTTC. Amino acid sequence: CASSFGAEHNEQFF.

This clonotype was found many times. The chain couples TRBV19 to TRBJ2-5, with a tentative D call TRBD2 (6 bases). Trimming stripped 3 bases from V and 5 bases from J, with 10 bases between. The CDR3 runs to 13 residues. Germline CDR1 reads LNHDA; CDR2 reads SQIVND (reference sequence). As DNA, the CDR3 is TGTGCCAGTAGTATCATGGAGGGGGAGACCCAGTACTTC. Protein sequence: CASSIMEGETQYF.

This clonotype was seen ten or more times. J is TRBJ2-2 and V is TRBV20-1; 8 bases are a match to TRBD2. Germline CDR1 is DFQATT and CDR2 is SNEGSKA (reference sequence). There are 16 residues in the CDR3. J was trimmed by 4 bases and V by 0 bases; bases with no gene match: 7. The CDR3 DNA follows: TGCAGTGCTAGAGAGGGCGGCGGGGGGAGCACCGGGGAGCTGTTTTTT. It yields the protein CSAREGGGGSTGELFF.

The chain uses TRBV4-1 and TRBJ2-7; 10 positions match TRBD1. CDR3 length: 15 residues. The germline V gene encodes CDR1 MGHRA and CDR2 YSYEKL. V lost 2 bases, J lost 4 bases, and 5 bases stayed unmatched. The CDR3 nucleotides read TGCGCCAGCAGCCAACCGGGACAGGGGCAATACGAGCAGTACTTC. It codes for CASSQPGQGQYEQYF.

J is TRBJ2-2 and V is TRBV6-5, with D uncertain. CDR3 length: 13 amino acids. V was pared by 8 bases and J by 1 base, with 8 bases between. From germline, CDR1 is MNHEY and CDR2 SVGAGI. The CDR3: CASDKKNTGELFF. CDR3 sequence (DNA): TGTGCCAGCGACAAGAAGAACACCGGGGAGCTGTTTTTT.

This clonotype was seen only once. This sequence joins TRBV5-4 and TRBJ2-1; maybe TRBD1 (5 bases). The CDR3 has 12 amino acids. Trimming shortened V by 0 bases and J by 9 bases, and 7 bases separated the two germline ends. The V gene's germline CDR1 is SGHNT and CDR2 YYREEE (reference sequence). The CDR3 region has the DNA TGTGCCAGCAGCTTGGAGGGGCTTGAGCAGTTCTTC. Protein sequence: CASSLEGLEQFF.

This clonotype was picked up a small number of times. The V call is TRBV20-1, the J call TRBJ2-7; weak D call: TRBD1 (7 bases). Trimming stripped 5 bases from V and 4 bases from J, with 12 bases between. The CDR3 covers 12 residues. The germline gives CDR1 DFQATT, CDR2 SNEGSKA (reference sequence). The CDR3 DNA reads TGCAGTGCTGCTCAGGGGGGATACGAGCAGTACTTC. It translates to CSAAQGGYEQYF.

The V gene is TRBV11-2, the J gene TRBJ2-1; no definite D call. V gave up 1 base and J gave up 7 bases, with 5 bases separating them. The length of the CDR3 is 12 residues. In germline, CDR1 is SGHAT, CDR2 FQNNGV. In DNA, the CDR3 is TGTGCCAGCAGCTTAGGGGTAAATGAGCAGTTCTTC. This codes for CASSLGVNEQFF.

This clonotype has only one observation. CDR3 coding DNA: TGTGCCAGCAGCCCTTTGCGGGGAGGGCAGTTGGGGACCCAGTACTTC. Encoded protein: CASSPLRGGQLGTQYF. The rearrangement joins TRBV7-9 to TRBJ2-5; 7 bases match TRBD2. Losses at the gene ends were 5 bases for V and 7 bases for J; bases not matched to a gene: 16. The CDR3 has 16 amino acids. CDR1 is SEHNR, CDR2 FQNEAQ, per germline (reference sequence).

This clonotype appeared a single time. CDR3 DNA sequence: TGCAGTGCTCGGCCGGACACTAGCGGGATGATACGCTACAATGAGCAGTTCTTC. This codes for CSARPDTSGMIRYNEQFF. The rearrangement joins TRBV20-1 to TRBJ2-1, with 10 positions matching TRBD2. CDR3 size: 18 residues. CDR1 is DFQATT, CDR2 SNEGSKA, per germline (reference sequence). The trim removed 5 bases at V and 3 bases at J, leaving 16 bases unmatched.

This CDR3 reads CASSSGIAGKVTDTQYF. The CDR3 nucleotides read TGTGCCAGCAGCTCCGGGATAGCGGGAAAGGTCACAGATACGCAGTATTTT. The chain employs TRBV7-9 and TRBJ2-3; TRBD2 matches 8 bases. The V and J ends lost 4 bases and 2 bases, in that order; junction bases with no gene match: 11. The CDR3 is 17 residues long. CDR1 SEHNR and CDR2 FQNEAQ come from the germline V gene (reference sequence). Based on the CDR3 plus reference TRBV7-9 and TRBJ2-3, the full variable domain is DTGVSQNPRHKITKRGQNVTFRCDPISEHNRLYWYRQTLGQGPEFLTYFQNEAQLEKSRLLSDRFSAERPKGSFSTLEIQRTEQGDSAMYLCASSSGIAGKVTDTQYFGPGTRLTVL.